Shown below are 16 T cell receptor beta chains from a single sample sequenced in a study of Graves' ophthalmopathy and Graves' hyperthyroidism. Scientists amplified the TCR beta CDR3 regions from RNA transcripts. Second-round multiplex PCR came after a first-round RT-PCR that employed HTBI primers. One entry per CDR3 protein results from TCRdb running MiXCR on the multiplex PCR reads. The sample contains 400,000 or so distinct CDR3 sequences, roughly 15% of which appear only once. Sequencing input: peripheral blood. The receptors come from an adult woman with stable Graves' hyperthyroidism.

This clonotype was counted ten times or more. J is TRBJ2-7 and V is TRBV28; D ambiguous. Germline V CDR1 and CDR2: MDHEN, SYDVKM. V lost 3 bases, J lost 6 bases, and 9 bases lay in between. The CDR3 has 12 amino acids. The CDR3 is CASSFGRGEQYF. The CDR3 DNA reads as TGTGCCAGCAGTTTCGGAAGAGGCGAGCAGTACTTC. Looking up the rest from reference TRBV28 and TRBJ2-7 gives the full variable domain: DVKVTQSSRYLVKRTGEKVFLECVQDMDHENMFWYRQDPGLGLRLIYFSYDVKMKEKGDIPEGYSVSREKKERFSLILESASTNQTSMYLCASSFGRGEQYFGPGTRLTVT.

This clonotype has just a few counts. The rearrangement joins TRBV28 to TRBJ1-6; D is possibly TRBD1 (6 bases). V was pared by 6 bases and J by 3 bases, with 12 bases between. CDR1 and CDR2 from the germline V gene are MDHEN and SYDVKM. This CDR3 has 15 residues. The CDR3 loop is CASRSGQNYNSPLHF. Written as DNA, the CDR3 is TGTGCCAGCAGATCCGGACAGAACTATAATTCACCCCTCCACTTT.

Ten or more counts support this clonotype. V gene TRBV6-5 combines with J gene TRBJ2-7, with 12 positions matching TRBD2. V trimming: 7 bases; J trimming: 3 bases; junction bases outside the gene matches: 13. Looked up from germline, CDR1 is MNHEY and CDR2 is SVGAGI. The CDR3 runs 17 residues. The DNA of the CDR3 is TGTGCCAGCAACCCCACCCCCCGACTAGCGGGAGTCTACGAGCAGTACTTC. Its protein is CASNPTPRLAGVYEQYF.

The chain recombines TRBV20-1 with TRBJ2-7; no clear D. The CDR3 spans 13 residues. The germline V and J ends were trimmed by 2 bases and 2 bases, with 10 bases remaining between them. From germline, CDR1 is DFQATT and CDR2 SNEGSKA (reference sequence). The CDR3 loop is CSARIDGTYEQYF. CDR3 bases: TGCAGTGCTAGAATCGACGGCACCTACGAGCAGTACTTC.

The CDR3 spells CATSLRVKRQETQYF. The CDR3 DNA reads as TGTGCCACCAGCTTAAGGGTTAAGCGGCAAGAGACCCAGTACTTC. V and J are TRBV24-1 and TRBJ2-5, with D perhaps matching TRBD2 (5 bases). The CDR3 runs 15 residues. Trimming shortened V by 7 bases and J by 2 bases, and 16 bases separated the two germline ends. Germline CDR1 KGHDR, CDR2 SFDVKD.

The sample holds many counts of this clonotype. The gene calls are TRBV12-3 or TRBV12-4 and TRBJ2-4; either TRBD1 or TRBD2 may fit D (5 bases each). Trimming removed 5 bases at V and 4 bases at J, with 12 bases between. The CDR3 sequence is 14 residues long. CDR3 in DNA: TGTGCCAGCAGTCCCGGGACCCATAAAAACATTCAGTACTTC. Its protein product is CASSPGTHKNIQYF.

The chain couples TRBV27 to TRBJ1-5; TRBD1 aligns across 11 bases. V shed 4 bases and J 2 bases; nucleotides not matched to a gene: 10. The germline V gene has CDR1 MNHEY and CDR2 SMNVEV (reference sequence). This CDR3 is 18 amino acids long. CDR3 sequence reads: CASSSGTGGRRGNQPQHF. In nucleotides, the CDR3 is TGTGCCAGCAGTTCGGGGACAGGGGGACGCCGGGGCAATCAGCCCCAGCATTTT.

This clonotype was detected ten times or more. This chain uses TRBV7-2 with TRBJ2-7; TRBD2 agrees at 9 bases. The V and J ends lost 0 bases and 2 bases, in that order; junction bases with no gene match: 5. The CDR3 is made up of 16 amino acids. Germline CDR1 reads SGHTA; CDR2 reads FQGNSA. The CDR3 DNA reads as TGTGCCAGCAGCTTAGCGGGGACTAGCTTGACCTACGAGCAGTACTTC. Translated: CASSLAGTSLTYEQYF.

Concerning this clonotype: A clone one base away is much larger, so this may be a read error. The chain uses TRBV6-2 or TRBV6-3 and TRBJ1-1; TRBD1 matches at 9 bases. CDR3 length: 13 amino acids. The germline CDR1 and CDR2 sequences are MNHEY and SVGEGT. The ends lost 6 bases at V and 1 base at J; junction bases unmatched: 0. The CDR3 loop reads CASRQGANTEAFF. CDR3 DNA sequence: TGTGCCAGCAGACAGGGGGCGAACACTGAAGCTTTCTTT.

In its sample, this clonotype was seen many times. As DNA, the CDR3 is TGCAGTGCTGTGGACAGTTCTGGGGCCAACGTCCTGACTTTC. This encodes CSAVDSSGANVLTF. The chain links TRBV20-1 to TRBJ2-6; D is perhaps TRBD1 (6 bases). V lost 5 bases, J lost 1 base, and 9 bases lay in between. Germline values: CDR1 DFQATT, CDR2 SNEGSKA (reference sequence). This CDR3 spans 14 amino acids.

This clonotype was counted many times. The chain recombines TRBV27 with TRBJ2-2; no definite D call. The CDR3 totals 12 residues. Germline loops: CDR1 MNHEY, CDR2 SMNVEV (reference sequence). The V and J ends lost 6 bases and 7 bases respectively, with 9 bases between them. CDR3: CASSLLDGELFF. In nucleotides, the CDR3 is TGTGCCAGCAGCCTTTTGGACGGGGAGCTGTTTTTT.

This clonotype was seen ten or more times. V usage is TRBV11-2 and J usage is TRBJ2-7; maybe TRBD2 (6 bases). Per germline, CDR1 SGHAT and CDR2 FQNNGV. Trimming shortened V by 5 bases and J by 9 bases, and 11 bases separated the two germline ends. The CDR3 is 11 residues long. CDR3 protein: CASSRREAQYF. CDR3 coding DNA: TGTGCCAGCAGCCGAAGGGAGGCGCAGTACTTC.

This chain uses TRBV12-3 or TRBV12-4 with TRBJ2-7; TRBD1 aligns across 8 bases. Trimming took 1 base from V and 4 from J; bases not matched to a gene: 9. The CDR3 covers 16 residues. As DNA, the CDR3 is TGTGCCAGCAGTTTAGGTTTAGGCCAGGGGGCGTACGAGCAGTACTTC. This codes for CASSLGLGQGAYEQYF.

This clonotype was seen a handful of times. A much larger clone sits a single nucleotide away, making a read error possible. It is likely a read error, because the conserved phenylalanine at the end of the CDR3 is missing. The genes are TRBV20-1 and TRBJ2-5, with a tentative D call TRBD1 (6 bases). The CDR3 has 12 amino acids. Germline V gene lookup returns CDR1 DFQATT and CDR2 SNEGSKA (reference sequence). The V and J ends lost 6 bases and 4 bases respectively, with 12 bases between them. The CDR3 nucleotides are TGCAGTGCAGAAACAGGGAGAGAGACCCAGTACTCC. Its protein product is CSAETGRETQYS.

Ten or more counts support this clonotype. This sequence joins TRBV27 and TRBJ1-1, with 8 bases fitting TRBD1. The V gene's germline CDR1 is MNHEY and CDR2 SMNVEV (reference sequence). The V segment lost 3 bases and the J segment 3 bases; nucleotides outside the gene matches: 3. This CDR3 contains 14 residues. The CDR3 DNA reads as TGTGCCAGCAGTTTGGACAGGGCGGACACTGAAGCTTTCTTT. Its translation is CASSLDRADTEAFF.

This clonotype appeared many times. The rearrangement joins TRBV12-3 or TRBV12-4 to TRBJ2-2; TRBD2 aligns across 8 bases. The CDR3 has 17 amino acids. V lost 3 bases and J lost 6; bases outside the gene matches: 12. CDR3 sequence: CASSFEGLEGQPGELFF. In nucleotides, the CDR3 is TGTGCCAGCAGTTTTGAGGGACTAGAGGGTCAGCCCGGGGAGCTGTTTTTT.